This entry describes one T cell receptor (beta chain). Data came from immunoSEQ multiplex PCR; TCRdb stores just in-frame clones and leaves some out. The table lists about a million clones, approximately 75% of them singletons, with approximately 0.9% in the top ten. The data derive from a study of shared clonotypes between healthy human individuals. V gave up 3 bases and J gave up 5 bases; unmatched junction bases: 6. CDR1 is MNHEY, CDR2 SMNVEV, per germline (reference sequence). The CDR3 is 15 residues long. The sample was memory CD4+ T cells from PBMCs. Subset indicated: CD45RA-negative fraction. The V call is TRBV27, the J call TRBJ2-7, with 11 nucleotides matching TRBD2. This clonotype was sampled from a man aged 18 to 29 in good health. Some clones in this sample may be carry-over from other donors' samples. CDR3 residues: CASSFTLAGVNEQYF. CDR3 nucleotide sequence: TGTGCCAGCAGTTTCACACTAGCGGGAGTTAACGAGCAGTACTTC.